The source of this T cell receptor beta chain is a study of blood T cell repertoires in COVID-19. Study-wide background: From T cells, B-cell-depleted T cells, or PBMCs came the material, which was cDNA or gDNA.

Original processing notes: It was from reference gene primer amplification that nucleated cell counts were estimated. The repertoire was sequenced with immunoSEQ multiplex PCR; TCRdb's copy has only in-frame clones and lacks some. Clone size and V and J calls were adopted from that table, with D and trimming inferred from the DNA. Of 140,000 to 150,000 clones in the sample, about 85% were seen once. The junction had 8 bases not matched to a gene; V was cut back by 5 bases and J by 4 bases. This CDR3 has 15 amino acids. Germline V gene lookup returns CDR1 MDHEN and CDR2 SYDVKM. The source material was peripheral blood. The chain is built from TRBV28 and TRBJ1-2; 9 bases align to TRBD1. The receptor was isolated from a human donor in a cohort sampled during active COVID-19. Here the CDR3 DNA reads TGTGCCAGCAGTCCCGGACAGGGGCTCTTCTATGGCTACACCTTC. It specifies CASSPGQGLFYGYTF.